Shown below are 3 T cell receptor beta chains from a single sample sequenced in a study of blood T cell repertoires in COVID-19. Sequencing used immunoSEQ multiplex PCR; TCRdb keeps in-frame clones, though not all of them. In the table there are approximately 75,000 clones, 75% to 90% of which are singletons. The sequencing input was peripheral blood. All receptors derive from a man older than 75 with acute or convalescent COVID-19.

The chain is built from TRBV30 and TRBJ1-1; the D gene is possibly TRBD1 (5 bases). This CDR3 region has 17 residues. Trimming cost V 3 bases and J 0 bases, with 20 bases left between them. Germline V gene lookup returns CDR1 GTSNPN and CDR2 SVGIG (reference sequence). The chain's CDR3 is CAWSPGAHGVMNTEAFF. The CDR3 DNA follows: TGTGCCTGGAGCCCTGGGGCTCATGGGGTTATGAACACTGAAGCTTTCTTT.

The J gene is TRBJ2-5, the V gene TRBV2, with D tentatively TRBD1 (6 bases). This CDR3 is 13 amino acids long. The V gene's germline CDR1 is SNHLY and CDR2 FYNNEI. Deletions cut 5 bases from V and 5 bases from J, with 12 bases between. The CDR3 nucleotides read TGTGCCAGCAGTCCACAGGGAAAGGAGACCCAGTACTTC. Translated, it gives CASSPQGKETQYF.

The chain couples TRBV6-2 or TRBV6-3 to TRBJ2-2, with 8 bases aligning to TRBD2. The CDR3 loop spans 17 amino acids. The ends lost 4 bases at V and 7 bases at J; junction bases unmatched: 14. CDR1 and CDR2 from the germline V gene are MNHEY and SVGEGT. The CDR3 protein is CASSSLGGGGEIGELFF. The CDR3 DNA is TGTGCCAGCAGTTCCCTCGGGGGGGGCGGAGAGATCGGGGAGCTGTTTTTT.